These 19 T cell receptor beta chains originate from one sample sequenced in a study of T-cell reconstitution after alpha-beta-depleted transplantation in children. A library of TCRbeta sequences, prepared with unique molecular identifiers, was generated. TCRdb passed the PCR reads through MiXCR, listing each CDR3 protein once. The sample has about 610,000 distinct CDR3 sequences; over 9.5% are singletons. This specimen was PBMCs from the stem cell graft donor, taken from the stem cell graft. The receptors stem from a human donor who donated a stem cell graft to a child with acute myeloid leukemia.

The CDR3: CASIDGGAYEQYF. DNA of the CDR3: TGTGCCAGCATTGATGGCGGGGCCTACGAGCAGTACTTC. V usage is TRBV28 and J usage is TRBJ2-7; TRBD2 is a possible D gene (6 bases). V was pared by 7 bases and J by 2 bases, with 12 bases between. Per germline, CDR1 MDHEN and CDR2 SYDVKM. The CDR3 has 13 residues.

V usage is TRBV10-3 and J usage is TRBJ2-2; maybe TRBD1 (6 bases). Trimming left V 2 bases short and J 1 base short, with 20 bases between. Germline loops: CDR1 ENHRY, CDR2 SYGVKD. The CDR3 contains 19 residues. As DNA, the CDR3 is TGTGCCATCAGTGAGACACCGGACAGCCGGGCGGTGAACACCGGGGAGCTGTTTTTT. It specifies CAISETPDSRAVNTGELFF.

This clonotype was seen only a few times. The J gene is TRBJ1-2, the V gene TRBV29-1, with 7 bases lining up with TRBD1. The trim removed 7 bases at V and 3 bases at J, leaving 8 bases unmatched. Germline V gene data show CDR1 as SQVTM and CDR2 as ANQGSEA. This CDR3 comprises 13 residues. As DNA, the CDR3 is TGCAGCGGGGGCCGTCAGGGGGACTATGGCTACACCTTC. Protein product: CSGGRQGDYGYTF.

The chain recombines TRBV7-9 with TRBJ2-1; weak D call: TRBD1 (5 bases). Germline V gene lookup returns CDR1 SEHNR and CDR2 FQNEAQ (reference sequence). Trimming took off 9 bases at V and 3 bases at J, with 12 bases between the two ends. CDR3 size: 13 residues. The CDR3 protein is CASPSTDYNEQFF. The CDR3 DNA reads TGTGCCAGTCCCTCGACAGACTACAATGAGCAGTTCTTC.

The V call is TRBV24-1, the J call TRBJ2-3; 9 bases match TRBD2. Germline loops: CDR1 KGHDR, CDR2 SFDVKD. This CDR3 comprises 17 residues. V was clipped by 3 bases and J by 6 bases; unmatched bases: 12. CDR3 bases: TGTGCCACCAGTGATCCAACCCCGGGACTAGCCCATGATACGCAGTATTTT. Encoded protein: CATSDPTPGLAHDTQYF.

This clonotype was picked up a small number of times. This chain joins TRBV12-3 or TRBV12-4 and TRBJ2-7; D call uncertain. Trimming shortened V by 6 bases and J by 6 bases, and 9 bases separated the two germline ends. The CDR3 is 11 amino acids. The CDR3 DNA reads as TGTGCCAGCAGCACCGTAGGCGAGCAGTACTTC. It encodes CASSTVGEQYF.

The CDR3 spells CASSFDRDRHQPQHF. The CDR3 DNA reads as TGTGCCAGCAGCTTCGACAGGGATCGTCATCAGCCCCAGCATTTT. J is TRBJ1-5 and V is TRBV5-6; 7 bases match TRBD1. The CDR3 is 15 residues long. Germline V gene lookup returns CDR1 SGHDT and CDR2 YYEEEE. V lost 2 bases and J lost 5; bases outside the gene matches: 7.

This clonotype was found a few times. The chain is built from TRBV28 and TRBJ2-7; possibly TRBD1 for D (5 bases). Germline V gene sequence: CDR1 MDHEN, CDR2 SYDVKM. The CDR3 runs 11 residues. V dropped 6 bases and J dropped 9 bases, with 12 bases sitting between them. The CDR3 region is CASSFRVGQYF. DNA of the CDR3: TGTGCCAGCAGCTTCAGGGTGGGGCAGTACTTC.

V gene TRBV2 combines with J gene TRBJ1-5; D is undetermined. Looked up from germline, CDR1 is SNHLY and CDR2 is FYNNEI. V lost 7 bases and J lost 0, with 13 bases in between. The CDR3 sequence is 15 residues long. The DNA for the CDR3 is TGTGCCAGCATGGACGGTGCTTATAGCAATCAGCCCCAGCATTTT. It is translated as CASMDGAYSNQPQHF.

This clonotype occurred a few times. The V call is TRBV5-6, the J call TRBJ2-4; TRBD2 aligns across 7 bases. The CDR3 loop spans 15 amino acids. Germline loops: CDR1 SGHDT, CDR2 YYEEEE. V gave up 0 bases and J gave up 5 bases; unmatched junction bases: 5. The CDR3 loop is CASSLGGGGENIQYF. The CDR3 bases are TGTGCCAGCAGCTTGGGGGGCGGGGGAGAAAACATTCAGTACTTC.

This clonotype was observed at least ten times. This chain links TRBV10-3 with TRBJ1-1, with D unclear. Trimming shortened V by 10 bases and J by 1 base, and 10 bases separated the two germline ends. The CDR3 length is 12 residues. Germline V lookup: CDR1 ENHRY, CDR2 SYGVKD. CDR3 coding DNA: TGTGCCACCGAAGGACCGAACACTGAAGCTTTCTTT. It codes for CATEGPNTEAFF.

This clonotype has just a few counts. Here the CDR3 DNA reads TGTGCCAGCAGCTTCTCAATTCGGGGCTCCTCCTACAATGAGCAGTTCTTC. Translating it yields CASSFSIRGSSYNEQFF. This sequence joins TRBV5-6 and TRBJ2-1; D may be TRBD1 or TRBD2 (5 bases each). Between the trimmed V and J ends, which lost 2 bases and 0 bases, there was a span of 15 bases. The CDR3 runs to 17 residues. CDR1 and CDR2 from the germline V gene are SGHDT and YYEEEE.

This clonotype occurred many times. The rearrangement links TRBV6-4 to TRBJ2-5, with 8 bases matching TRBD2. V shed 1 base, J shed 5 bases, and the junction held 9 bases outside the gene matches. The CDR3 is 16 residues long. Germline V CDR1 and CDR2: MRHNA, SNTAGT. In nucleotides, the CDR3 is TGTGCCAGCAGTGACTTGCGGGGGCCGGGAGGGGAGACCCAGTACTTC. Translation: CASSDLRGPGGETQYF.

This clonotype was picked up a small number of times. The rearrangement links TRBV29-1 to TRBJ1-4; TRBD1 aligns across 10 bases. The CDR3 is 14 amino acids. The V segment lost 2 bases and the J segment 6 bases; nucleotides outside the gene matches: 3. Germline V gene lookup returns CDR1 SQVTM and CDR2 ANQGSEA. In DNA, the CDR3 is TGCAGCGTTGAACGCGGACAGGGGGATGAAAAACTGTTTTTT. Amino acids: CSVERGQGDEKLFF.

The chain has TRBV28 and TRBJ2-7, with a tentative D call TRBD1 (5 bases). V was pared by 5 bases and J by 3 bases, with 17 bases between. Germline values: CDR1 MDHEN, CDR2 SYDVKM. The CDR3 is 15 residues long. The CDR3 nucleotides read TGTGCCAGCAGTCCCCGTTTGACAGCCGTCTACGAGCAGTACTTC. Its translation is CASSPRLTAVYEQYF. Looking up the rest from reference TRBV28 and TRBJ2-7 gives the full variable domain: DVKVTQSSRYLVKRTGEKVFLECVQDMDHENMFWYRQDPGLGLRLIYFSYDVKMKEKGDIPEGYSVSREKKERFSLILESASTNQTSMYLCASSPRLTAVYEQYFGPGTRLTVT.

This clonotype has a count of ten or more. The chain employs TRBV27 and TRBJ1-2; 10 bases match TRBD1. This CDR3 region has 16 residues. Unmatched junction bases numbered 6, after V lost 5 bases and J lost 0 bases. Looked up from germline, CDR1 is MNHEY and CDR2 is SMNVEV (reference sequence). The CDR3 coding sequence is TGTGCCAGCAGTCGATCCGGGACAGGGGCTAACTATGGCTACACCTTC. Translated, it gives CASSRSGTGANYGYTF.

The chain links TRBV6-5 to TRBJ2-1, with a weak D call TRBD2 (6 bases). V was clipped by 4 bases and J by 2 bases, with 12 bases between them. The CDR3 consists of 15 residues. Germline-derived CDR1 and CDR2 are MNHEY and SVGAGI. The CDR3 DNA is TGTGCCAGCAGTTTTAGCGGAGGGGCCTACAATGAGCAGTTCTTC. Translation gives CASSFSGGAYNEQFF.

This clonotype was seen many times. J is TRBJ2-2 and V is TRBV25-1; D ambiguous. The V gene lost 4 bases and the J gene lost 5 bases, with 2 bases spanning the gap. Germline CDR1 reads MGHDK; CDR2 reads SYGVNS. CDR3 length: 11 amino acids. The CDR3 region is CASSVTGELFF. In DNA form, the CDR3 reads TGTGCCAGCAGTGTTACCGGGGAGCTGTTTTTT.

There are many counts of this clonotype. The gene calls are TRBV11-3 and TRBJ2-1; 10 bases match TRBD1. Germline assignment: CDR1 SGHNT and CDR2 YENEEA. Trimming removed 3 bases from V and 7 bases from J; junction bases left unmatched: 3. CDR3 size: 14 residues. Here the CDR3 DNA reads TGTGCCAGCAGCTTTGACAGGGGGCGAAATGAGCAGTTCTTC. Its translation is CASSFDRGRNEQFF. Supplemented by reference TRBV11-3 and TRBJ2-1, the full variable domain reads EAGVVQSPRYKIIEKKQPVAFWCNPISGHNTLYWYLQNLGQGPELLIRYENEEAVDDSQLPKDRFSAERLKGVDSTLKIQPAELGDSAVYLCASSFDRGRNEQFFGPGTRLTVL.